Listed below are T cell receptor beta chains from one sample, sequenced in a study of T cell clonotyping in hematopoietic cell transplantation. Repertoires were generated with immunoSEQ multiplex PCR, while TCRdb's copy carries only in-frame clones and drops some. Among roughly 4,800 clones listed, roughly 19% were seen once. The sample here was PBMCs, taken 180 days after allogeneic stem cell transplant. Every receptor here comes from a young adult male patient who had an allogeneic stem cell transplant, so the T cells may come from the graft donor. Some clones in this sample may be carry-over from other donors' samples. The conserved cysteine and the conserved F or W are not part of the CDR3 here. Fields, in order: V gene, J gene, CDR3 protein.

TRBV29-1	TRBJ2-7	SVRTGSSYEQY
TRBV14	TRBJ1-3	ASSSHRVGSSGNTIY
TRBV30	TRBJ1-4	AWSPGQGYEKLF
TRBV30	TRBJ2-5	AWSVWNGETQY
TRBV29-1	TRBJ1-1	SVRQRFDTEAF
TRBV4-1	TRBJ1-1	ASSPQGAEAF
TRBV19	TRBJ2-1	ASSRRSGAYNEQF
TRBV7-9	TRBJ2-5	ASSLVGTGETQY
TRBV7-3	TRBJ1-2	ASNQAAGGVYGYT
TRBV20-1	TRBJ2-2	SAPTPGELF
TRBV7-8	TRBJ2-7	ASSSGIRSYEQY
TRBV19	TRBJ1-6	ASSLQGSNSPLH
TRBV4-2	TRBJ2-3	ASSQDEGQSTDTQY
TRBV5-6	TRBJ2-7	ASSLPGQSYEQY
TRBV30	TRBJ1-6	AWTISYNSPLH
TRBV28	TRBJ1-5	AGKGDQPQH
TRBV25-1	TRBJ2-1	ASSAQGAPYNEQF
TRBV30	TRBJ1-5	AWNRDSNQPQH
TRBV30	TRBJ1-6	AWAGSSYNSPLH
TRBV7-6	TRBJ2-1	ASSSQGNSYNEQF
TRBV29-1	TRBJ2-7	SARGTGLTYEQY
TRBV30	TRBJ1-3	AWSRGSEDTIY
TRBV4-3	TRBJ2-7	ASSQDWGGYEQY
TRBV28	TRBJ2-5	ASSPLGIEETQY
TRBV29-1	TRBJ1-2	SAKAGFYGYT
TRBV28	TRBJ2-7	ASGGGTYEQY
TRBV4-3	TRBJ1-2	ASSQDVSGAYGYT
TRBV30	TRBJ2-1	AWSSTGTGSVNEQF
TRBV19	TRBJ1-6	ASKRNGDNSPLH
TRBV7-2	TRBJ2-7	ASSLDVYEQY
TRBV28	TRBJ1-2	ASSLTGGTYGYT